A selection of T cell receptor beta chains follows, all from one sample in a study of T cell responses to AZD1222 COVID-19 vaccine. Clones were sequenced by immunoSEQ multiplex PCR, and TCRdb holds only the in-frame ones, with some missing. The sample has 95,000 to 150,000 clones, about 90% seen once. Material: peripheral blood, obtained on day 0 of AZD1222 vaccination. These TCRs come from an adult in good health. Each CDR3 is given with its conserved first and last residue. Clone size, where shown, is once, few, many, or a class for clones that have expanded.

V gene	clone size	J gene	CDR3 protein
TRBV9	NA	TRBJ2-1	CASSATSTSLEEQFF
TRBV10-3	once	TRBJ2-5	CAISEVLAGGYQETQYF
TRBV7-3	NA	TRBJ2-3	CASSPGALAADTDTQYF
TRBV6-4	few	TRBJ2-2	CASSLAGGTGELFF
TRBV5-6	NA	TRBJ2-5	CASYRDRGQEGETQYF
TRBV15	NA	TRBJ2-3	CATSRGKMNTDTQYF
TRBV11-2	NA	TRBJ2-3	CASSAGTATDTQYF
TRBV7-9	NA	TRBJ1-3	CASSLLLGQGAGNTIYF
TRBV6-5	NA	TRBJ1-5	CASSPDALANQPQHF
TRBV19	once	TRBJ1-1	CASERGYTEAFF
TRBV12-3/TRBV12-4	NA	TRBJ1-1	CASTGDRVTEAFF
TRBV4-1	NA	TRBJ2-3	CASSRWPTSGESTDTQYF
TRBV7-2	NA	TRBJ1-2	CASSEQGTSFGYTF
TRBV7-3	NA	TRBJ1-1	CASSKQGYTEAFF
TRBV24-1	few	TRBJ1-2	CATSDRGAGSNYGYTF
TRBV21-1	NA	TRBJ2-3	CASSKGQGSTDTQYF
TRBV9	NA	TRBJ2-3	CASTLGGFSTDTQYF
TRBV18	NA	TRBJ1-4	CASSTGRNEKLFF
TRBV2	once	TRBJ2-3	CASSKDTSTDTQYF
TRBV5-1	NA	TRBJ2-3	CASSLQGNSADTQYF
TRBV6-4	NA	TRBJ1-5	CASSEGQGNQPQHF
TRBV9	NA	TRBJ1-2	CASSVAGDAGYTF
TRBV4-1	NA	TRBJ2-7	CASSQGSEGKEQYF
TRBV9	NA	TRBJ1-1	CASSVALNTEAFF
TRBV7-8	NA	TRBJ2-7	CASSLGQANYEQYF
TRBV9	NA	TRBJ1-1	CASSLTGVTEAFF
TRBV25-1	NA	TRBJ2-3	CASSDSPGQGTDTQYF
TRBV29-1	NA	TRBJ1-2	CSVGDGFYTF
TRBV19	NA	TRBJ2-2	CASSILNSFWDVQGGELFF
TRBV4-3	few	TRBJ2-1	CASSLSGGGYNEQFF
TRBV24-1	once	TRBJ1-2	CATSDSGTGAYYGYTF
TRBV11-2	once	TRBJ1-2	CASSKEGARGYTF
TRBV19	NA	TRBJ1-2	CASSFGTNYGYTF
TRBV6-1	NA	TRBJ1-2	CASSEGAGGHYGYTF
TRBV12-3/TRBV12-4	NA	TRBJ1-1	CASSLQTGAEAFF
TRBV2	NA	TRBJ1-5	CASSGGTLSNQPQHF
TRBV7-9	once	TRBJ1-1	CASGKGAPTEAFF
TRBV29-1	NA	TRBJ2-5	CSVAPVAEETQYF
TRBV12-3/TRBV12-4	NA	TRBJ1-2	CASRPGQGYGYTF
TRBV7-2	NA	TRBJ1-6	CASSPPVYNSPLHF
TRBV24-1	once	TRBJ2-2	CATSDATSVTGELFF
TRBV6-6	NA	TRBJ2-7	CASSPKHRDYEQYF
TRBV5-1	NA	TRBJ1-2	CASSLEIRATGYTF
TRBV2	NA	TRBJ1-6	CASSEPWTVRSSTYNSPLHF
TRBV28	NA	TRBJ1-2	CASSPSNRAGYTF
TRBV6-2/TRBV6-3	few	TRBJ2-1	CASSRRLAHEQFF
TRBV19	NA	TRBJ2-3	CASIADTSSTDTQYF
TRBV19	NA	TRBJ2-1	CASSSGIRNEQFF
TRBV7-9	once	TRBJ1-3	CASSQRRAGNTIYF
TRBV13	NA	TRBJ2-5	CASSFPGGNQETQYF
TRBV7-2	NA	TRBJ2-3	CASSLAPASGGSDTQYF
TRBV6-6	NA	TRBJ1-2	CASSLGAANYGYTF